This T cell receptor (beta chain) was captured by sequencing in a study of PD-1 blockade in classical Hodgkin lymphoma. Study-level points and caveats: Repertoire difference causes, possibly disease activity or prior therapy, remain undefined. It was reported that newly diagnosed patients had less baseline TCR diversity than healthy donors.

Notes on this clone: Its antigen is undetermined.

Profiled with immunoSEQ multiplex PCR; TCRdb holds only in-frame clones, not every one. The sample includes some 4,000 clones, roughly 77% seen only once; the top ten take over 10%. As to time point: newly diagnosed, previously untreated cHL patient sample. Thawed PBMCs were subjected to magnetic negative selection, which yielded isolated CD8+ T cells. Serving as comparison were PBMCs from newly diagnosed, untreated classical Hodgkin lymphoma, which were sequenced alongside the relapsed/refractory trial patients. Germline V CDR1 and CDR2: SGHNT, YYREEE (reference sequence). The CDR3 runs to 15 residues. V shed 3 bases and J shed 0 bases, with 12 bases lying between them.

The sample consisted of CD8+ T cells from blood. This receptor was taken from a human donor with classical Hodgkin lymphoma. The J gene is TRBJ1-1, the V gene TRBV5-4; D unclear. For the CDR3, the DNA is TGTGCCAGCAGCTCTGGTTCCACCATGAACACTGAAGCTTTCTTT. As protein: CASSSGSTMNTEAFF.